What follows are 28 T cell receptor beta chains derived from one specimen sequenced in a study of blood T cell repertoires in COVID-19. Clones were read by immunoSEQ multiplex PCR, and TCRdb kept only the in-frame ones, dropping some. The sample carries about 46,000 clones, approximately 86% recorded once. The sample consisted of peripheral blood. These receptors were obtained from a man aged 55 to 69 with acute or convalescent COVID-19.

V usage is TRBV13 and J usage is TRBJ1-2, with 10 bases lining up with TRBD1. V shed 1 base, J shed 4 bases, and the junction held 12 bases outside the gene matches. This CDR3 contains 18 residues. Germline V CDR1 and CDR2: PRHDT, FYEKMQ (reference sequence). DNA of the CDR3: TGTGCCAGCAGCTTAGAGTTCGGGGGGACAGGGGACTTCTATGGCTACACCTTC. Translating gives CASSLEFGGTGDFYGYTF.

This clone was recorded a few times. The V call is TRBV4-1, the J call TRBJ1-1; TRBD1 is a possible D gene (6 bases). V was clipped by 3 bases and J by 0 bases, with 20 bases between them. Germline CDR1 MGHRA, CDR2 YSYEKL. The CDR3 runs 18 residues. This CDR3 reads CASSQRQLQTGMNTEAFF. The CDR3 DNA follows: TGCGCCAGCAGCCAGCGCCAACTCCAGACAGGAATGAACACTGAAGCTTTCTTT.

This sequence joins TRBV19 and TRBJ1-5; D gene uncertain. The V gene's germline CDR1 is LNHDA and CDR2 SQIVND (reference sequence). Trimming removed 0 bases at V and 2 bases at J, with 11 bases between. The CDR3 has 16 amino acids. This CDR3 reads CASSIDSYHRNQPQHF. In nucleotides, the CDR3 is TGTGCCAGTAGTATAGATAGTTACCACCGCAATCAGCCCCAGCATTTT.

The chain employs TRBV3-1 (or the pseudogene TRBV3-2) and TRBJ2-2; tentatively, D is TRBD1 (5 bases). Trimming left V 0 bases short and J 6 bases short, with 8 bases between. Germline lookup yields CDR1 LGHDT and CDR2 YNNKEL (reference sequence). The CDR3 is 14 residues long. The CDR3 DNA reads as TGTGCCAGCAGCCAAGAAGCCAGGGCCGGGGAGCTGTTTTTT. Protein: CASSQEARAGELFF.

This clone was detected a few times. The chain carries TRBV7-9 and TRBJ1-1; TRBD1 matches 7 bases. With V trimmed by 5 bases and J by 0 bases, 6 bases remained unmatched. Germline V gene lookup returns CDR1 SEHNR and CDR2 FQNEAQ (reference sequence). This CDR3 spans 15 amino acids. The CDR3 DNA is TGTGCCAGCAGCCGGGACAGCCTGATGAACACTGAAGCTTTCTTT. Its protein product is CASSRDSLMNTEAFF.

The V gene is TRBV5-1, the J gene TRBJ1-1; 7 bases agree with TRBD1. The CDR3 extends over 13 amino acids. V was clipped by 3 bases and J by 6 bases; unmatched bases: 5. Germline V gene sequence: CDR1 SGHRS, CDR2 YFSETQ. CDR3 region: CASSYSTGAEAFF. As DNA, the CDR3 is TGCGCCAGCAGCTACTCAACAGGGGCTGAAGCTTTCTTT.

The rearrangement links TRBV15 to TRBJ2-3; 9 positions match TRBD2. Germline V gives CDR1 LNHNV, CDR2 YYDKDF (reference sequence). CDR3 size: 14 residues. V lost 9 bases to trimming and J lost 4 bases; unmatched junction nucleotides: 8. CDR3 in DNA: TGTGCCACGGGGCTAGCGGGGAGGTCAGATACGCAGTATTTT. Its protein product is CATGLAGRSDTQYF.

The V and J genes are TRBV24-1 and TRBJ1-6; TRBD1 might be the D (5 bases). Trimming took off 9 bases at V and 3 bases at J, with 20 bases between the two ends. Germline lookup yields CDR1 KGHDR and CDR2 SFDVKD. The CDR3 is made up of 17 amino acids. For the CDR3, the DNA is TGTGCCACCCTAGGCCTTGGGGGGAGGTACTATAATTCACCCCTCCACTTT. Its translation is CATLGLGGRYYNSPLHF.

This rearrangement joins TRBV6-5 to TRBJ1-5; TRBD1 matches at 8 bases. This CDR3 region has 14 residues. After removal of 6 bases from V and 3 bases from J, the junction contained 4 bases not matched to a gene. CDR1 and CDR2 (germline): MNHEY, SVGAGI. DNA of the CDR3: TGTGCCAGCAGAGGACAGGGAAACAATCAGCCCCAGCATTTT. It encodes CASRGQGNNQPQHF.

The chain is built from TRBV11-3 and TRBJ1-3, with 8 positions matching TRBD1. Germline CDR1 SGHNT, CDR2 YENEEA. This CDR3 is built from 14 residues. Unmatched junction bases numbered 4, after V lost 5 bases and J lost 4 bases. The CDR3 reads CASSQDRVGNTIYF. The CDR3 nucleotides are TGTGCCAGCAGCCAGGACAGGGTCGGAAACACCATATATTTT.

The CDR3 region has the DNA TGTGCCAGTAGTATCCCAGGGGCCAACTCCTACAATGAGCAGTTCTTC. Its protein is CASSIPGANSYNEQFF. This chain joins TRBV19 and TRBJ2-1; D is perhaps TRBD1 (6 bases). The V end was cut by 3 bases, the J end by 0 bases, with 12 bases between. The CDR3 covers 16 residues. The V gene's germline CDR1 is LNHDA and CDR2 SQIVND (reference sequence).

This clone was observed a few times. V and J are TRBV7-2 and TRBJ2-3; 9 bases match TRBD2. Germline CDR1 SGHTA, CDR2 FQGNSA. Germline trimming cut 1 base from V and 6 bases from J; bases unmatched to any gene: 5. The CDR3 loop spans 15 amino acids. The CDR3 region is CASSLVVTSGDTQYF. CDR3 sequence (DNA): TGTGCCAGCAGCTTAGTGGTTACTAGCGGGGATACGCAGTATTTT. The full variable domain, rest sourced from reference TRBV7-2 and TRBJ2-3, is GAGVSQSPSNKVTEKGKDVELRCDPISGHTALYWYRQSLGQGLEFLIYFQGNSAPDKSGLPSDRFSAERTGGSVSTLTIQRTQQEDSAVYLCASSLVVTSGDTQYFGPGTRLTVL.

V usage is TRBV27 and J usage is TRBJ1-1; 11 bases are a match to TRBD1. Germline trimming cut 6 bases from V and 4 bases from J; bases unmatched to any gene: 7. Germline-derived CDR1 and CDR2 are MNHEY and SMNVEV (reference sequence). The CDR3 covers 15 residues. The CDR3 loop reads CASRGQGVGGTEAFF. CDR3 in DNA: TGTGCCAGCAGGGGACAGGGGGTTGGCGGCACTGAAGCTTTCTTT.

This chain connects TRBV7-2 to TRBJ2-7; 8 bases are a match to TRBD2. V trimming: 1 base; J trimming: 3 bases; junction bases outside the gene matches: 5. Germline-derived CDR1 and CDR2 are SGHTA and FQGNSA. The CDR3 spans 15 residues. CDR3 loop: CASSLDGGGLYEQYF. CDR3 DNA: TGTGCCAGCAGCTTAGACGGGGGGGGCCTCTACGAGCAGTACTTC.

V usage is TRBV6-2 or TRBV6-3 and J usage is TRBJ1-1, with 7 bases aligning to TRBD1. Per germline, CDR1 MNHEY and CDR2 SVGEGT. Losses at the gene ends were 2 bases for V and 4 bases for J; bases not matched to a gene: 10. This CDR3 is 16 amino acids long. CDR3 amino acids: CASSYPVAGGATEAFF. The CDR3 DNA reads as TGTGCCAGCAGTTACCCAGTCGCAGGGGGAGCCACTGAAGCTTTCTTT.

The J gene is TRBJ1-5, the V gene TRBV18, with 8 nucleotides matching TRBD1. The V gene end was trimmed by 0 bases and the J gene end by 7 bases; junction bases not matched to a gene: 8. The germline V gene has CDR1 KGHSH and CDR2 LQKENI. CDR3 length: 16 residues. The CDR3 here is CASSPPNRGTYQPQHF. CDR3 nucleotide sequence: TGTGCCAGCTCACCACCTAACAGGGGGACTTACCAGCCCCAGCATTTT.

This clone was recorded once. The chain couples TRBV19 to TRBJ1-1, with a possible D match to TRBD1 (5 bases). The CDR3 is made up of 12 amino acids. V was cut by 6 bases and J by 5 bases, with 10 bases left in between. Germline V lookup: CDR1 LNHDA, CDR2 SQIVND (reference sequence). CDR3 sequence: CASSPRETEAFF. The CDR3 nucleotides are TGTGCCAGTAGCCCCAGGGAAACTGAAGCTTTCTTT.

The chain links TRBV28 to TRBJ2-3; TRBD2 aligns across 8 bases. Germline lookup yields CDR1 MDHEN and CDR2 SYDVKM. The CDR3 totals 14 residues. V dropped 8 bases and J dropped 7; count of bases not matched to a gene: 11. The CDR3 nucleotides read TGTGCCAGCTTTGGGGGACTAGGTTCTTATACGCAGTATTTT. Encoded protein: CASFGGLGSYTQYF.

The chain employs TRBV27 and TRBJ2-7; maybe TRBD1 (5 bases). V lost 9 bases and J 4 bases, leaving 13 bases between the germline ends. This CDR3 comprises 12 residues. Germline V gene sequence: CDR1 MNHEY, CDR2 SMNVEV (reference sequence). CDR3 coding DNA: TGTGCCAGGCTACCGGACACATACGAGCAGTACTTC. Its translation: CARLPDTYEQYF.

V is TRBV18 and J is TRBJ1-2, with D possibly being TRBD1 (5 bases). V gave up 3 bases and J gave up 12 bases, with 11 bases separating them. Per germline, CDR1 KGHSH and CDR2 LQKENI. This CDR3 has 11 amino acids. Written as DNA, the CDR3 is TGTGCCAGCTCACCCGGCAGGGTTAACACCTTC. It codes for CASSPGRVNTF.

V usage is TRBV7-8 and J usage is TRBJ1-1; TRBD1 is a possible D gene (6 bases). CDR3 length equals 14 residues. Trimming removed 5 bases from V and 1 base from J, with 11 bases in between. The V gene's germline CDR1 is SGHVS and CDR2 FQNEAQ. The CDR3 sequence: CASSLRTANTEAFF. In DNA, the CDR3 is TGTGCCAGCAGCCTTCGGACAGCGAACACTGAAGCTTTCTTT.

This chain connects TRBV6-2 or TRBV6-3 to TRBJ2-5; D is perhaps TRBD2 (5 bases). The germline CDR1 and CDR2 sequences are MNHEY and SVGEGT. The CDR3 totals 15 residues. V was cut by 5 bases and J by 4 bases, with 17 bases left in between. The CDR3 DNA reads as TGTGCCAGCAGTGGAGGACTCCTTGTTTCAGAGACCCAGTACTTC. This translates into CASSGGLLVSETQYF.

This clone has only one observation. Its ends do not fully match the called genes, so a read error is possible. The chain joins TRBV4-1 to TRBJ2-1, with D tentatively TRBD2 (6 bases). Germline CDR1 is MGHRA and CDR2 is YSYEKL. The CDR3 has 17 residues. The CDR3 sequence: CASSQVITGVSSNEQFF. CDR3 coding DNA: TGCGCCAGCAGCCAAGTAATAACGGGAGTATCCTCCAATGAGCAGTTCTTC.

This chain links TRBV3-1 (or the pseudogene TRBV3-2) with TRBJ2-1; 12 bases are shared with TRBD2. Germline CDR1 LGHDT, CDR2 YNNKEL (reference sequence). J lost 8 bases, V lost 0 bases, and 5 bases had no gene match. This CDR3 has 16 residues. As DNA, the CDR3 is TGTGCCAGCAGCCAAGAGACTAGCGGGAGAGGCGATGAGCAGTTCTTC. Its protein product is CASSQETSGRGDEQFF.

The chain has TRBV28 and TRBJ1-1; D possibly corresponds to TRBD1 (6 bases). Trimming shortened V by 6 bases and J by 1 base, and 12 bases separated the two germline ends. The CDR3 is 14 residues long. Germline assignment: CDR1 MDHEN and CDR2 SYDVKM. In DNA, the CDR3 is TGTGCCAGCAGGACGGACAGTTCGAACACTGAAGCTTTCTTT. Protein: CASRTDSSNTEAFF.

V usage is TRBV11-2 and J usage is TRBJ1-6; D not certain. CDR1 is SGHAT, CDR2 FQNNGV, per germline. This CDR3 comprises 18 residues. Trimming cost V 0 bases and J 7 bases, with 19 bases left between them. CDR3 DNA sequence: TGTGCCAGCAGCTTAGATCCGGCGGTCAGGCGGGTAAATTCACCCCTCCACTTT. This codes for CASSLDPAVRRVNSPLHF.

This chain links TRBV13 with TRBJ1-2; D perhaps matches TRBD1 (6 bases). V was clipped by 1 base and J by 1 base, with 16 bases between them. Germline CDR1 and CDR2: PRHDT and FYEKMQ (reference sequence). The CDR3 is made up of 17 amino acids. CDR3 bases: TGTGCCAGCAGCTTAGTTCTCGGACAGAACTTTAACTATGGCTACACCTTC. Translated, it gives CASSLVLGQNFNYGYTF.

This chain links TRBV19 with TRBJ2-5, with TRBD1 matching 8 bases. Germline V gene sequence: CDR1 LNHDA, CDR2 SQIVND (reference sequence). Trimming at V came to 4 bases and at J to 5 bases, leaving 0 bases not matched to a gene. This CDR3 has 12 amino acids. CDR3 sequence: CASSNRGETQYF. CDR3 DNA sequence: TGTGCCAGTAGTAACAGGGGGGAGACCCAGTACTTC.